This TCR beta chain was identified in a study of cytomegalovirus exposure and HLA in healthy donors. Study context: From donors who were HLA-typed, an early data release held about 89 million unique TCRs.

PCR used 60 Vbeta primers and 13 Jbeta primers. Here immunoSEQ multiplex PCR was the method, and the copy in TCRdb shows in-frame clones only, minus some. The sample has under 200,000 clones, around 78% seen once; the top ten hold about 2.9%. V dropped 0 bases and J dropped 11 bases, with 10 bases sitting between them. CDR1 and CDR2 from the germline V gene are MNHNY and SVGAGI (reference sequence). The CDR3 totals 12 residues. When sampled, the donors appeared nominally healthy, though they likely had unrecorded immune exposures. The specimen sequenced was PBMCs. The receptor was isolated from a woman in her forties or fifties in good health and CMV-seropositive. This chain links TRBV6-6 with TRBJ1-1; D gene uncertain. CDR3 in amino acids: CASSYSGEGAFF. DNA for the CDR3: TGTGCCAGCAGTTACTCAGGCGAGGGCGCTTTCTTT.